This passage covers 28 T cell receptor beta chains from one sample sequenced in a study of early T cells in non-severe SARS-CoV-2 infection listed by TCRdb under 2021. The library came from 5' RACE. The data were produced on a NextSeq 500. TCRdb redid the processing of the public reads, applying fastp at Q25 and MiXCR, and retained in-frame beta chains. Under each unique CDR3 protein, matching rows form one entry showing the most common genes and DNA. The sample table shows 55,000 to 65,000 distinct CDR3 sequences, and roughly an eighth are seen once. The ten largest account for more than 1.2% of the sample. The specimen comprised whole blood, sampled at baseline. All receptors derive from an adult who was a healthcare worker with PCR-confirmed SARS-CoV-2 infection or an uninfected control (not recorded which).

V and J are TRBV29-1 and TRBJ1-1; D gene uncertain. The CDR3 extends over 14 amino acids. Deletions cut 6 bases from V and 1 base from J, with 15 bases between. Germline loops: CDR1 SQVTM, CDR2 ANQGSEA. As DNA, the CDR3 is TGCAGCGTACTCACTCCGCGGGAGAACACTGAAGCTTTCTTT. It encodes CSVLTPRENTEAFF.

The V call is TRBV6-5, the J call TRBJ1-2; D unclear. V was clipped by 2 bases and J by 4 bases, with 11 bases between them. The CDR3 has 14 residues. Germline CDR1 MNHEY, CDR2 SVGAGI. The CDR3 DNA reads TGTGCCAGCAGTTACATGCTCTCCGGCTATGGCTACACCTTC. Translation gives CASSYMLSGYGYTF.

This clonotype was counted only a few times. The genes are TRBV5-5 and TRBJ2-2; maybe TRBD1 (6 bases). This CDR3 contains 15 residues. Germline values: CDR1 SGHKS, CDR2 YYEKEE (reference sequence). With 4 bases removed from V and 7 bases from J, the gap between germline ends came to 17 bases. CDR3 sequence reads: CASSLHIQGVGELFF. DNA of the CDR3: TGTGCCAGCAGCCTACACATACAGGGAGTCGGGGAGCTGTTTTTT.

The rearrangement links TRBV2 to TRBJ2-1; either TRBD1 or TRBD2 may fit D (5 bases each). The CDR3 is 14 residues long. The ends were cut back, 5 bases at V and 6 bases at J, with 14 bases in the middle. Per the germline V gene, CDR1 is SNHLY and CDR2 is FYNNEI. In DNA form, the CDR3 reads TGTGCCAGCAGTCCGGGACCCTCCCCCAATGAGCAGTTCTTC. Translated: CASSPGPSPNEQFF.

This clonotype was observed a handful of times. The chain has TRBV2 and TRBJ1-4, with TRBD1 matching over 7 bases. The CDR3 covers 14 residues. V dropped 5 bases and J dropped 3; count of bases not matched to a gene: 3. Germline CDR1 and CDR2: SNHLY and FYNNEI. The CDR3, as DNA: TGTGCCAGCAGTACGGACAGGTCTAATGAAAAACTGTTTTTT. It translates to CASSTDRSNEKLFF.

CDR3 sequence reads: CSVTVDQETQYF. The CDR3 DNA is TGCAGCGTTACCGTCGATCAAGAGACCCAGTACTTC. The chain recombines TRBV29-1 with TRBJ2-5, with no clear D. This CDR3 has 12 amino acids. V was cut by 5 bases and J by 2 bases, with 9 bases left in between. Germline values: CDR1 SQVTM, CDR2 ANQGSEA. Using reference TRBV29-1 and TRBJ2-5 for the parts outside the CDR3, the full variable domain is SAVISQKPSRDICQRGTSLTIQCQVDSQVTMMFWYRQQPGQSLTLIATANQGSEATYESGFVIDKFPISRPNLTFSTLTVSNMSPEDSSIYLCSVTVDQETQYFGPGTRLLVL.

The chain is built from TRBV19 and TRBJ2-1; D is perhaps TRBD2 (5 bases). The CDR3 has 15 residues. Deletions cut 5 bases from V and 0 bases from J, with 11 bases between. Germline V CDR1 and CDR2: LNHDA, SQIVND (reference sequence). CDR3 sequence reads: CASSYAGSSYNEQFF. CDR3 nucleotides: TGTGCCAGTAGTTACGCGGGCAGCTCCTACAATGAGCAGTTCTTC.

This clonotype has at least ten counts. DNA of the CDR3: TGTGCCAGCAGGCCGGGACAGGGGTACGAGCAGTACTTC. Protein: CASRPGQGYEQYF. The V gene is TRBV12-3 or TRBV12-4, the J gene TRBJ2-7, with 10 bases that match TRBD1. This CDR3 is 13 amino acids long. Trimming cost V 6 bases and J 4 bases; bases outside gene matches: 3.

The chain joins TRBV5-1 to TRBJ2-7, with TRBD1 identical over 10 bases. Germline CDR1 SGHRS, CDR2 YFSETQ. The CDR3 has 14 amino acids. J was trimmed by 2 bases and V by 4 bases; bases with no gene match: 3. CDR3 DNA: TGCGCCAGCAGCACAGGACAGGGGGCCTACGAGCAGTACTTC. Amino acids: CASSTGQGAYEQYF.

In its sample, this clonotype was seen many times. This chain's CDR3 is CASSLVTYEQYF. CDR3 nucleotide sequence: TGTGCCAGCAGTTTGGTTACATACGAGCAGTACTTC. J is TRBJ2-7 and V is TRBV28; D unclear. The CDR3 runs to 12 residues. CDR1 and CDR2 (germline): MDHEN, SYDVKM. Trimming cost V 3 bases and J 4 bases, with 7 bases left between them.

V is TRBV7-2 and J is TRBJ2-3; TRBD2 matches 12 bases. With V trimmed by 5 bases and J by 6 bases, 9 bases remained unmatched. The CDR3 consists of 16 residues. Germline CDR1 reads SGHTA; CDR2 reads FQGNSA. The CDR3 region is CASSPMGLAGGDTQYF. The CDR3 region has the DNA TGTGCCAGCAGCCCGATGGGGCTAGCGGGAGGGGATACGCAGTATTTT.

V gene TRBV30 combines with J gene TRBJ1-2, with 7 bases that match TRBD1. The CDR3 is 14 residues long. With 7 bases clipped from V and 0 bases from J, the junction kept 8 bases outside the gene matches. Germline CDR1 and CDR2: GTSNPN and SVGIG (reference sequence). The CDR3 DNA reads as TGTGCCTACAGACCGACAGGGACTAACTATGGCTACACCTTC. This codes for CAYRPTGTNYGYTF.

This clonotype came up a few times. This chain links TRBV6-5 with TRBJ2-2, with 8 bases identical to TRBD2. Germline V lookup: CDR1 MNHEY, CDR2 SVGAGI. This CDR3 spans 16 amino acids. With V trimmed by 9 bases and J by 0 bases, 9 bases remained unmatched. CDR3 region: CASRGAGGTNTGELFF. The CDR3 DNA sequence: TGTGCCAGTAGAGGGGCGGGAGGAACGAACACCGGGGAGCTGTTTTTT.

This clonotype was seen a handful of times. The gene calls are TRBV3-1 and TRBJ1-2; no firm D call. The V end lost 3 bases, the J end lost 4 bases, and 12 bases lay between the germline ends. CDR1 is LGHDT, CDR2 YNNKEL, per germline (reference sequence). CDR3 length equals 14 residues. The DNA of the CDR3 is TGTGCCAGCAGCCAGGAATACGAGGGCTATGGCTACACCTTC. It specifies CASSQEYEGYGYTF.

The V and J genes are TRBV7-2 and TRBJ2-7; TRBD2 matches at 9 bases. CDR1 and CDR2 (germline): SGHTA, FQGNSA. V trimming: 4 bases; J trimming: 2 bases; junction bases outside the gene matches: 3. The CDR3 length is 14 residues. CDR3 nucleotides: TGTGCCAGCAGCTCTAGCGGGGTCACCTACGAGCAGTACTTC. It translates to CASSSSGVTYEQYF.

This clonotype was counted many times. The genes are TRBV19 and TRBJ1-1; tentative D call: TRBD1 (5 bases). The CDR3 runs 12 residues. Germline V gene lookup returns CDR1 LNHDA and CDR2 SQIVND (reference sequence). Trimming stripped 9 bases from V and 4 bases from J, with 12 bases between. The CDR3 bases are TGTGCCAGCAACAGCGGGGGCACTGAAGCTTTCTTT. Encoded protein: CASNSGGTEAFF.

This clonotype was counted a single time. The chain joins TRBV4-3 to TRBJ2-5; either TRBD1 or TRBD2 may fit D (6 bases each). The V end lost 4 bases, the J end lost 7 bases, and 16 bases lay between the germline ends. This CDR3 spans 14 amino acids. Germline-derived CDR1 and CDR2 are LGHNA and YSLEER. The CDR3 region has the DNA TGCGCCAGCAGCCGGTCTGGGGGGCTCGGGACCCAGTACTTC. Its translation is CASSRSGGLGTQYF.

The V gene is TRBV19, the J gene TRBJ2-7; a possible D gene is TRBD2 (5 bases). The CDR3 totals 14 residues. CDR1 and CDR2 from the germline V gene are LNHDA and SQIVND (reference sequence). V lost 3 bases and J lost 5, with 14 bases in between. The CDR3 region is CASSIGRRWDEQYF. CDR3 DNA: TGTGCCAGTAGTATCGGAAGGAGGTGGGACGAGCAGTACTTC.

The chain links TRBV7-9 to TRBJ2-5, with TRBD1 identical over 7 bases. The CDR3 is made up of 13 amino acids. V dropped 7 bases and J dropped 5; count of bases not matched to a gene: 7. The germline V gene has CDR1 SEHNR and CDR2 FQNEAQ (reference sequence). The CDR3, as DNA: TGTGCCAGCACTGACAGGGCCGGGGAGACCCAGTACTTC. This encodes CASTDRAGETQYF.

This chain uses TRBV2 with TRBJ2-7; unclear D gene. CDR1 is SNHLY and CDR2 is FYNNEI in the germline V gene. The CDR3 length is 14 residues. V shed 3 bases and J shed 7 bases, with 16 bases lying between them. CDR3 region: CASSEVGFPGEQYF. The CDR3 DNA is TGTGCCAGCAGTGAGGTGGGATTCCCGGGTGAGCAGTACTTC.

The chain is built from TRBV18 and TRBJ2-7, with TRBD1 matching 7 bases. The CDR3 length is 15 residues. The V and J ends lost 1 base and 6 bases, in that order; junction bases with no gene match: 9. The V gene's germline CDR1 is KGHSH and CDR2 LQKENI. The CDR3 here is CASSPLRQGSAEQYF. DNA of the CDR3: TGTGCCAGCTCACCACTCAGACAGGGATCGGCCGAGCAGTACTTC.

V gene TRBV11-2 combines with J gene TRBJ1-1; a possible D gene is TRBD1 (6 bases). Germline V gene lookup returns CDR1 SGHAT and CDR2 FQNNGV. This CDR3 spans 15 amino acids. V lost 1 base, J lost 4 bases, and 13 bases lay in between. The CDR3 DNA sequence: TGTGCCAGCAGCTTAGTAACGGGGGCGGCCACTGAAGCTTTCTTT. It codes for CASSLVTGAATEAFF. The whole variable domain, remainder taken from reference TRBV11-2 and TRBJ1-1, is EAGVAQSPRYKIIEKRQSVAFWCNPISGHATLYWYQQILGQGPKLLIQFQNNGVVDDSQLPKDRFSAERLKGVDSTLKIQPAKLEDSAVYLCASSLVTGAATEAFFGQGTRLTVV.

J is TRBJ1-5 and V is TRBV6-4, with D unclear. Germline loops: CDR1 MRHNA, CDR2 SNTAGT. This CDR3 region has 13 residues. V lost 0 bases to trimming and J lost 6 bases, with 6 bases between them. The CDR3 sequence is CASSDSWGQPQHF. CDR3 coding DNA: TGTGCCAGCAGTGACTCGTGGGGTCAGCCCCAGCATTTT.

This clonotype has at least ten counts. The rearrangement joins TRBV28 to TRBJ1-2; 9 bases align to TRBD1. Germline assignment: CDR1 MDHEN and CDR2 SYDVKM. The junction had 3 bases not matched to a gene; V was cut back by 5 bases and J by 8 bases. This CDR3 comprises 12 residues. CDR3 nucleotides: TGTGCCAGCAGTGGGACAGGGTACGGCTACACCTTC. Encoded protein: CASSGTGYGYTF.

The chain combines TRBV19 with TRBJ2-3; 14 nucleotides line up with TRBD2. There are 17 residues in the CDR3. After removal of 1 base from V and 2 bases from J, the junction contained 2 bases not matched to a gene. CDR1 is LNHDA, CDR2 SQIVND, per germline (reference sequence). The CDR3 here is CASSIGTSGRTTDTQYF. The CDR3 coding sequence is TGTGCCAGTAGTATAGGGACTAGCGGGAGGACCACAGATACGCAGTATTTT.

CDR3 sequence (DNA): TGTGCCAGCAGCTTGCCGGGACGGAGCACTGAAGCTTTCTTT. Translated, it gives CASSLPGRSTEAFF. The chain has TRBV7-9 and TRBJ1-1, with a tentative D call TRBD1 (5 bases). Trimming stripped 3 bases from V and 4 bases from J, with 12 bases between. This CDR3 is built from 14 residues. CDR1 SEHNR and CDR2 FQNEAQ come from the germline V gene (reference sequence).

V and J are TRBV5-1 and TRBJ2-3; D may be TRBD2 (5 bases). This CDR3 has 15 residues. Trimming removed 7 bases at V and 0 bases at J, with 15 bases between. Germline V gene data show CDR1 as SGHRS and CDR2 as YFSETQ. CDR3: CASGSTERSTDTQYF. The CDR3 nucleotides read TGCGCCAGCGGCTCGACGGAGCGGAGCACAGATACGCAGTATTTT.

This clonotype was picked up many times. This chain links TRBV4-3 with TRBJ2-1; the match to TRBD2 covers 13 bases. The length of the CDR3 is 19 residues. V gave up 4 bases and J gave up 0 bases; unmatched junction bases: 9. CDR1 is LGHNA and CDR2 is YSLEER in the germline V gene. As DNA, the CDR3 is TGCGCCAGCAGCCGGCGAGGACTAGCGGGGGCCAGCTCCTACAATGAGCAGTTCTTC. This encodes CASSRRGLAGASSYNEQFF.